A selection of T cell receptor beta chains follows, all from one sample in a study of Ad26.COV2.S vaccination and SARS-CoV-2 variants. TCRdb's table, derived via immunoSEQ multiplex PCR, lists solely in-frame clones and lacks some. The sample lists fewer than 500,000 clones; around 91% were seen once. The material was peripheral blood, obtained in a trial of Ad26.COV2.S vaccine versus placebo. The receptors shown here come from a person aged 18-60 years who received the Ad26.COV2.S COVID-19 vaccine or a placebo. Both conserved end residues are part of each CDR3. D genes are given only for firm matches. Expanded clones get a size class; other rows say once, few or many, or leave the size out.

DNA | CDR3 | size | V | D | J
TGTGCCAGCAGCTTAGAGAGCTCCTACGAGCAGTACTTC | CASSLESSYEQYF | - | TRBV7-9 | - | TRBJ2-7
TGTGCCAGCAGCTTAGAGGTCAGGAGGTTACCTTTAAGCAATCAGCCCCAGCATTTT | CASSLEVRRLPLSNQPQHF | - | TRBV7-8 | - | TRBJ1-5
TGCAGTGCTAGTCCCACCCGCCGAGGACGTCAGCCCCAGCATTTT | CSASPTRRGRQPQHF | - | TRBV20-1 | - | TRBJ1-5
TGTGCCAGCACCCTATTGACAGGGGGCCAAGAGACCCAGTACTTC | CASTLLTGGQETQYF | - | TRBV28 | TRBD1 | TRBJ2-5
TGCGCCAGCAGCTTGGCCAACAGGGTGACTGAAGCTTTCTTT | CASSLANRVTEAFF | - | TRBV5-1 | - | TRBJ1-1
TGTGCCACCAGCGACGGGAGGGCCGACACCGGGGAGCTGTTTTTT | CATSDGRADTGELFF | - | TRBV24-1 | TRBD2 | TRBJ2-2
TGTGCCAGCAGCCTGCTGGACGAGCAGTACTTC | CASSLLDEQYF | - | TRBV7-8 | - | TRBJ2-7
TGTGCCTGGACCGGGGACAGCGGTACCTACGAGCAGTACTTC | CAWTGDSGTYEQYF | - | TRBV30 | TRBD1 | TRBJ2-7
TGTGCCACCAGTGATTTGGGCGACGAGCAGTACTTC | CATSDLGDEQYF | - | TRBV24-1 | - | TRBJ2-7
TGTGCCAGCAGCACCAGGGCAGGGGGGGCTGGCTACACCTTC | CASSTRAGGAGYTF | - | TRBV11-2 | TRBD1 | TRBJ1-2
TGTGCCACCAGCTGGACACTTACCTACGAGCAGTACTTC | CATSWTLTYEQYF | - | TRBV15 | - | TRBJ2-7
TGTGCCAGCAGTTTACGGCTGGTGCTGAGTGGCTACACCTTC | CASSLRLVLSGYTF | - | TRBV28 | - | TRBJ1-2
TGTGCCACCTCGGGACAGGGAACCGGGGAGCTGTTTTTT | CATSGQGTGELFF | - | TRBV24-1 | TRBD1 | TRBJ2-2
TGTGCCAGCTCCCAGGTGGGGACTGAAGCTTTCTTT | CASSQVGTEAFF | - | TRBV18 | - | TRBJ1-1
TGTGCCAGCAGCTTAGGACAGGTTCCGACTGGGGCCAACGTCCTGACTTTC | CASSLGQVPTGANVLTF | - | TRBV14 | TRBD1 | TRBJ2-6
TGTGCCAGCAGCGCGACAGGGTATCACGAGCAGTACTTC | CASSATGYHEQYF | - | TRBV7-8 | TRBD1 | TRBJ2-7
TGTGCCAGCACCGACCGGATCACTGAAGCTTTCTTT | CASTDRITEAFF | - | TRBV27 | - | TRBJ1-1
TGTGCCAGCAGCCAAGCTAGCTGGGTAAATGAGCAGTTCTTC | CASSQASWVNEQFF | - | TRBV3-1/TRBV3-2 | - | TRBJ2-1
TGCAGCGGCGACCAGGGAGCGAACACTGAAGCTTTCTTT | CSGDQGANTEAFF | few | TRBV29-1 | - | TRBJ1-1
TGTGCCATCTTGGACAGACTAGCCCTTAGTGGAGAGACCCAGTACTTC | CAILDRLALSGETQYF | - | TRBV2 | - | TRBJ2-5
TGTGCCAGCAGCCAAGGATCTAGCGGCAGCACAGATACGCAGTATTTT | CASSQGSSGSTDTQYF | - | TRBV4-2 | TRBD2 | TRBJ2-3
TGTGCCAGCAGTTACTCCTCGGGAGTTGGGGAGACCCAGTACTTC | CASSYSSGVGETQYF | once | TRBV6-2/TRBV6-3 | - | TRBJ2-5
TGTGCCAGCAGCCCCTCCCAACTAGGCTACGAGCAGTACTTC | CASSPSQLGYEQYF | - | TRBV14 | - | TRBJ2-7
TGTGCCAGCAGTGAGACAGGGTTCTATGGCTACACCTTC | CASSETGFYGYTF | once | TRBV28 | TRBD1 | TRBJ1-2
TGTGCCAGCACCCCCAGGGGACTAGCGGGAGACGTAGATACGCAGTATTTT | CASTPRGLAGDVDTQYF | - | TRBV7-8 | TRBD2 | TRBJ2-3
TGTGCCAGCAGGGAACTTGCATCTGGGGCCAACGTCCTGACTTTC | CASRELASGANVLTF | - | TRBV2 | - | TRBJ2-6
TGTGCCAGCAGCCCTAACGGGCTAGCGGGAGGACTGGATTTT | CASSPNGLAGGLDF | - | TRBV3-1/TRBV3-2 | TRBD2 | TRBJ2-3
TGTGCCAGCAGCTTATGGGGCAGGGCCGATGAGCAGTTCTTC | CASSLWGRADEQFF | - | TRBV7-8 | - | TRBJ2-1
TGCGCCAGCACCCAAGCAAGCTCCTACAATGAGCAGTTCTTC | CASTQASSYNEQFF | - | TRBV5-1 | - | TRBJ2-1
TGTGCCAGTAGTATAGTGGGGGGGCAAGAGACCCAGTACTTC | CASSIVGGQETQYF | - | TRBV19 | TRBD2 | TRBJ2-5
TGTGCCAGCAGCCCCACCGGGGGTTCGGAGACCCAGTACTTC | CASSPTGGSETQYF | - | TRBV11-3 | - | TRBJ2-5
TGTGCCAGCAGTTCTCAGGGGGTTGGGGCCAACGTCCTGACTTTC | CASSSQGVGANVLTF | - | TRBV28 | TRBD1 | TRBJ2-6
TGTGCCAGCAGTTTAGCTGGTTATCAGCCCCAGCATTTT | CASSLAGYQPQHF | - | TRBV27 | - | TRBJ1-5
TGTGCCAGTAGGGGGACAGGGAGGACCTACAATGAGCAGTTCTTC | CASRGTGRTYNEQFF | - | TRBV19 | TRBD1 | TRBJ2-1
TGTGCCAGCAGCCCCAACCGAGGGGGCTTCAATGAGCAGTTCTTC | CASSPNRGGFNEQFF | - | TRBV7-3 | TRBD1 | TRBJ2-1
TGTGCCAGCAGCTCCGGGACAGGGGCAGATACGCAGTATTTT | CASSSGTGADTQYF | - | TRBV5-5 | TRBD1 | TRBJ2-3
TGCAGCGTGACTTCAGGGGGGCCAAACACCGGGGAGCTGTTTTTT | CSVTSGGPNTGELFF | - | TRBV29-1 | - | TRBJ2-2
TGCAGCGTCCCGAGGGGTCATACTAGCGGGAGAAGGGCCTACAATGAGCAGTTCTTC | CSVPRGHTSGRRAYNEQFF | - | TRBV29-1 | TRBD2 | TRBJ2-1
TGTGCAATCCTGGGATACAATGAGCAGTTCTTC | CAILGYNEQFF | - | TRBV10-3 | - | TRBJ2-1
TGTGCCATCAATAATGGGACTAGCGCCTACAATGAGCAGTTCTTC | CAINNGTSAYNEQFF | - | TRBV10-3 | TRBD2 | TRBJ2-1
TGTGCCAGCAGCTCCGGGCCAAACTATGGCTACACCTTC | CASSSGPNYGYTF | - | TRBV6-5 | - | TRBJ1-2
TGTGCCAGCAGCCGACTAAGCGGGAAAATCTCCTACGAGCAGTACTTC | CASSRLSGKISYEQYF | - | TRBV13 | TRBD2 | TRBJ2-7
TGTGCCAGCAGCTTAGCGGGTCAGGGGGCCGGGGAGCTGTTTTTT | CASSLAGQGAGELFF | - | TRBV7-8 | TRBD1 | TRBJ2-2
TGTGCCAGCAGAGGACTAGCGGGAGCTGTAGGGACAGATACGCAGTATTTT | CASRGLAGAVGTDTQYF | once | TRBV7-8 | TRBD2 | TRBJ2-3
TGTGCCAGCAGCGTTACAGGGGTTCGGAGCAATCAGCCCCAGCATTTT | CASSVTGVRSNQPQHF | once | TRBV27 | TRBD1 | TRBJ1-5
TGTGCCAGCAGCTTGGGTGGGCTCCTAAATCAGCCCCAGCATTTT | CASSLGGLLNQPQHF | - | TRBV7-9 | - | TRBJ1-5
TGTGCCAGCTCACCCGGGGCTACCACAGATACGCAGTATTTT | CASSPGATTDTQYF | - | TRBV18 | - | TRBJ2-3
TGTGCCAGCAGGCGGGGGGCGGTAACCGGGGAGCTGTTTTTT | CASRRGAVTGELFF | - | TRBV6-5 | TRBD2 | TRBJ2-2
TGTGCCAGCAGTGAACTCCGAGGGAGGGCGCAGTATTTT | CASSELRGRAQYF | - | TRBV6-4 | TRBD2 | TRBJ2-3
TGTGCCACCAGTGACTCGAAGGGCATGAACACTGAAGCTTTCTTT | CATSDSKGMNTEAFF | - | TRBV24-1 | - | TRBJ1-1
TGTGCCAGCAGTTATTGGGGCGGGAGGGCCTCCTACGAGCAGTACTTC | CASSYWGGRASYEQYF | - | TRBV6-5 | TRBD2 | TRBJ2-7
TGTGCCAGCAGCGTAGCGGACGGGTTCTACGAGCAGTACTTC | CASSVADGFYEQYF | - | TRBV9 | - | TRBJ2-7
TGTGCCAGCCGCTTGCAGGGGGGGTCCTACGAGCAGTACTTC | CASRLQGGSYEQYF | - | TRBV19 | - | TRBJ2-7
TGTGCCAGCAGCCTACGGGGGGAGGTCACCGGGGAGCTGTTTTTT | CASSLRGEVTGELFF | - | TRBV14 | TRBD2 | TRBJ2-2
TGTGCCAGCAGTTTCTTGGGGCAAGAGACCCAGTACTTC | CASSFLGQETQYF | - | TRBV28 | - | TRBJ2-5
TGTGCCAGTAGTCCCGCCGTACCCACTAGCGGGAGAATCGGCGGGGAGCTGTTTTTT | CASSPAVPTSGRIGGELFF | - | TRBV19 | TRBD2 | TRBJ2-2
TGTGCCAGCAGCAGCGGACAGGGGGACTTTTCCTACGAGCAGTACTTC | CASSSGQGDFSYEQYF | once | TRBV9 | TRBD1 | TRBJ2-7
TGTGCCAGCAGCCAGAGCGGGAGCGACAATGAGCAGTTCTTC | CASSQSGSDNEQFF | - | TRBV4-2 | TRBD2 | TRBJ2-1